The 2 T cell receptor beta chains listed next were all sequenced from one sample in a study of T-cell reconstitution after alpha-beta-depleted transplantation in children. Preparation of the TCRbeta library used unique molecular identifiers. TCRdb fed the PCR reads into MiXCR, producing one record per CDR3 protein. Of under 250,000 distinct CDR3 sequences listed, around a sixth were seen once; the top ten hold around 45%. The source was PBMCs, mostly from graft donor cells, collected 360 days after TCRalphabeta/CD19-depleted stem cell transplant. Receptors originate from a male patient aged 2 to 10 who had a stem cell transplant for acute lymphoblastic leukemia, so the T cells may come from the graft donor.

This clonotype was recorded a few times. V and J are TRBV21-1 and TRBJ1-5. TRBV21-1 is an annotated pseudogene. The CDR3 totals 17 residues. CDR3 protein: CASSKARWSGSNQPQHF. The CDR3 coding sequence is TGTGCCAGCAGCAAAGCTCGCTGGTCCGGGAGCAATCAGCCCCAGCATTTT.

The gene calls are TRBV5-1 and TRBJ2-2; TRBD1 aligns across 7 bases. CDR3 length equals 16 residues. Trimming cost V 0 bases and J 0 bases; bases outside gene matches: 2. The germline V gene encodes CDR1 SGHRS and CDR2 YFSETQ. The CDR3 nucleotides are TGCGCCAGCAGCTTGGTAGGGACAGCGAACACCGGGGAGCTGTTTTTT. It specifies CASSLVGTANTGELFF.